This T cell receptor beta chain was sequenced in a study of OX40 agonist ivuxolimab in advanced cancers. The wider study: At 0.01 to 10 mg/kg, ivuxolimab was administered intravenously to patients every 2 weeks. Enrollees could have had prior anti-PD-1, anti-PD-L1 or anti-CTLA-4 therapy, which 30% to 50% had received. Study findings and constraints: The 0.1-3.0 mg/kg partial responders had among the lowest clonal expansion. Expanded clones were, on average, more numerous among CD8+ T cells than CD4+.

Repertoires were generated with immunoSEQ multiplex PCR, while TCRdb's copy carries only in-frame clones and drops some. The sample gives over 45,000 clones, approximately 80% of which show up once; 4% to 5% is in the top ten. To note about this clone: The target antigen is unknown.

CDR3 length: 14 amino acids. This specimen was CD4+ or CD8+ T cells sorted from blood, taken in a trial of the OX40 agonist ivuxolimab. The receptor was derived from an adult with an advanced solid tumor such as melanoma, head and neck, liver or kidney cancer. The chain links TRBV21-1 to TRBJ1-1; TRBD1, the table's D call, lacks a check against the DNA. TRBV21-1 is labeled a pseudogene. The CDR3 loop is CASGPRHLNTEAFF. Written as DNA, the CDR3 is TGTGCCAGCGGGCCTCGACACCTGAACACTGAAGCTTTCTTT.